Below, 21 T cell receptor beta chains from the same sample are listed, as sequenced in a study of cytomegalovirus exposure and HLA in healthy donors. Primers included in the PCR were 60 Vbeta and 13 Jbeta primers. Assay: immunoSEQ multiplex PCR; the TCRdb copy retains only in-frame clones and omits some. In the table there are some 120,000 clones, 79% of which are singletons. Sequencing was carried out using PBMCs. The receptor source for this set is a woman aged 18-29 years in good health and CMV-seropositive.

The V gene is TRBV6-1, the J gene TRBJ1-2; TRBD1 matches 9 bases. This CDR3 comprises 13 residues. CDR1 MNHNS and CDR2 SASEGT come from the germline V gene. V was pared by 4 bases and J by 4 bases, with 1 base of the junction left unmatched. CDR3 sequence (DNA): TGTGCCAGCAGTGTGGGACAGGGCTATGGCTACACCTTC. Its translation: CASSVGQGYGYTF.

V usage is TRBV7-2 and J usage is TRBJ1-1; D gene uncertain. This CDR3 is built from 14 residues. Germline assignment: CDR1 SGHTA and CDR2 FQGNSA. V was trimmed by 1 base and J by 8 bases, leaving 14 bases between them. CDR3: CASSLDSEVSEAFF. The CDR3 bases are TGTGCCAGCAGCTTAGATTCCGAGGTCTCCGAAGCTTTCTTT.

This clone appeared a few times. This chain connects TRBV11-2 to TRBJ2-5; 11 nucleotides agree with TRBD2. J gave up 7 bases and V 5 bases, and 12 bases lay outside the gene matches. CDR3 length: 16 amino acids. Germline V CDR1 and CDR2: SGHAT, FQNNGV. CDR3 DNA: TGTGCCAGCAGCAGCTCAACTAGCGGGAGATCGGGGACCCAGTACTTC. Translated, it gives CASSSSTSGRSGTQYF. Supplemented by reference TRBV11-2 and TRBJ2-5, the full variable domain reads EAGVAQSPRYKIIEKRQSVAFWCNPISGHATLYWYQQILGQGPKLLIQFQNNGVVDDSQLPKDRFSAERLKGVDSTLKIQPAKLEDSAVYLCASSSSTSGRSGTQYFGPGTRLLVL.

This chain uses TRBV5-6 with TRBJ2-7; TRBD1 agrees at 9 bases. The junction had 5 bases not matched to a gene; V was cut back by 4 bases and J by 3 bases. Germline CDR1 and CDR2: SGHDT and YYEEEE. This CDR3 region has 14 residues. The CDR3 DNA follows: TGTGCCAGCAGCCACGACAGGGGGAACTACGAGCAGTACTTC. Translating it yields CASSHDRGNYEQYF. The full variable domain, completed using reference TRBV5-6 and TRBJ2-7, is DAGVTQSPTHLIKTRGQQVTLRCSPKSGHDTVSWYQQALGQGPQFIFQYYEEEERQRGNFPDRFSGHQFPNYSSELNVNALLLGDSALYLCASSHDRGNYEQYFGPGTRLTVT.

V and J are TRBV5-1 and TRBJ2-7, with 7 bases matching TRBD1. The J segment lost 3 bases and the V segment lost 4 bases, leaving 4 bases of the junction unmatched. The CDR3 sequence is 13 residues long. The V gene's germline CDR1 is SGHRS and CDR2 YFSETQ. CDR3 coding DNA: TGCGCCAGCAGCACCACAGGGGACTACGAGCAGTACTTC. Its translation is CASSTTGDYEQYF.

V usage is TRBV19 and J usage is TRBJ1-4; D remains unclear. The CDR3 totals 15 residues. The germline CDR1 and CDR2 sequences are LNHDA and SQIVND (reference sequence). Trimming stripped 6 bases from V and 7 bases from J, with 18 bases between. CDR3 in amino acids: CASSPSGEKFEKLFF. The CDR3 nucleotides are TGTGCCAGTAGCCCATCGGGAGAGAAATTTGAAAAACTGTTTTTT.

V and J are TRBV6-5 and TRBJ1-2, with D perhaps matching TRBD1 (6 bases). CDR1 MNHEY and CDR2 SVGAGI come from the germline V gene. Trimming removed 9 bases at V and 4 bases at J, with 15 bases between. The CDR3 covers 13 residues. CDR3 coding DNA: TGTGCCAGTCTCCGGGGGGCGGGCTATGGCTACACCTTC. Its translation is CASLRGAGYGYTF.

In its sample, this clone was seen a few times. The CDR3 protein is CASSWRSSSGELFF. CDR3 DNA: TGCGCCAGCAGCTGGCGGAGTAGCTCTGGGGAGCTGTTTTTT. V gene TRBV5-1 combines with J gene TRBJ2-2, with D unresolved. Germline assignment: CDR1 SGHRS and CDR2 YFSETQ. V shed 3 bases and J shed 8 bases, with 14 bases lying between them. This CDR3 has 14 residues.

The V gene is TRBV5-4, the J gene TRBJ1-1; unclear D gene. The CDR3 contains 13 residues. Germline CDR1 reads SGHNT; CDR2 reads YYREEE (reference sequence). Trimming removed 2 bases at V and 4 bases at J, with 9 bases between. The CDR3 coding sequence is TGTGCCAGCAGCTTTTCAAAAATCACTGAAGCTTTCTTT. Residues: CASSFSKITEAFF.

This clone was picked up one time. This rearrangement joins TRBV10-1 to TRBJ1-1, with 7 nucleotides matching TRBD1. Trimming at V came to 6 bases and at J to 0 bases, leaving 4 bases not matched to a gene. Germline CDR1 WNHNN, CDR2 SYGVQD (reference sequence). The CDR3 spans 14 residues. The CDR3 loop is CASRRDRMNTEAFF. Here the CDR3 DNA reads TGCGCCAGCAGAAGGGACAGAATGAACACTGAAGCTTTCTTT.

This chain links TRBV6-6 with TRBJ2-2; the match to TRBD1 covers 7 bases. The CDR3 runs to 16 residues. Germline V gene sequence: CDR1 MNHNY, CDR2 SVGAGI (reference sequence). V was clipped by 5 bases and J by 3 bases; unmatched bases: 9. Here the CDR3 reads CASSPTGKEDTGELFF. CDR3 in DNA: TGTGCCAGCAGTCCGACAGGGAAAGAGGACACCGGGGAGCTGTTTTTT.

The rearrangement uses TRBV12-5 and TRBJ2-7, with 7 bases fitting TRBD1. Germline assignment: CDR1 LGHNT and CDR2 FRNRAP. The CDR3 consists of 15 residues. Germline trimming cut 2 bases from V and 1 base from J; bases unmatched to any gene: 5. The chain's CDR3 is CASGLPKTGSYEQYF. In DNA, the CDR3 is TGTGCTAGTGGTTTGCCGAAGACAGGGTCCTACGAGCAGTACTTC.

CDR3 in DNA: TGTGCCTGGAGTGACTCACCTTTTCAGCCCCAGCATTTT. Protein: CAWSDSPFQPQHF. The chain has TRBV30 and TRBJ1-5; D is unclear. Trimming shortened V by 1 base and J by 6 bases, and 10 bases separated the two germline ends. There are 13 residues in the CDR3. The germline V gene encodes CDR1 GTSNPN and CDR2 SVGIG (reference sequence).

The CDR3 is CASSGGRAKGTQYF. CDR3 sequence (DNA): TGTGCCAGCAGCGGCGGGAGGGCCAAGGGGACCCAGTACTTC. J is TRBJ2-5 and V is TRBV5-4; 9 bases align to TRBD2. Trimming took 4 bases from V and 7 from J; bases not matched to a gene: 8. The CDR3 has 14 residues. Looked up from germline, CDR1 is SGHNT and CDR2 is YYREEE (reference sequence).

The CDR3 bases are TGTGCCATCAGTGAGTCTGGGACTAGCGGTTATAGCACAGATACGCAGTATTTT. This encodes CAISESGTSGYSTDTQYF. This chain links TRBV10-3 with TRBJ2-3; 11 bases agree with TRBD2. The CDR3 length is 18 residues. V was clipped by 0 bases and J by 0 bases; unmatched bases: 5. Germline lookup yields CDR1 ENHRY and CDR2 SYGVKD.

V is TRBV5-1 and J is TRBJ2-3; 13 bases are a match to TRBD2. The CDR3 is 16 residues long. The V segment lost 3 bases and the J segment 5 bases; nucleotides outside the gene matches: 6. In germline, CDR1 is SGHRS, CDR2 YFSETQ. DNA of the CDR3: TGCGCCAGCAGCTCTGGACTAGCGGGAGCGGTAGATACGCAGTATTTT. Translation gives CASSSGLAGAVDTQYF.

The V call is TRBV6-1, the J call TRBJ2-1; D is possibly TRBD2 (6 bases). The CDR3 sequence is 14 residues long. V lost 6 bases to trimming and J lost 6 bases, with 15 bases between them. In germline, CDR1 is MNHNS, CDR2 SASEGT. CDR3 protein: CASRTGTLSNEQFF. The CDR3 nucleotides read TGTGCCAGCAGGACCGGGACTTTATCCAATGAGCAGTTCTTC.

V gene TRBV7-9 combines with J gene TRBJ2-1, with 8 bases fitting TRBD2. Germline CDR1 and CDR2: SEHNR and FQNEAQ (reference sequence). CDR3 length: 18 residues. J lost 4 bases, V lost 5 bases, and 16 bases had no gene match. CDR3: CASSPMTAGGLRYNEQFF. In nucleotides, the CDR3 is TGTGCCAGCAGCCCAATGACGGCGGGAGGCCTCCGTTACAATGAGCAGTTCTTC.

CDR3 coding DNA: TGTGCCAGCAGTGATTCGGCAGGGTGGACAGATACGCAGTATTTT. Encoded protein: CASSDSAGWTDTQYF. V is TRBV6-1 and J is TRBJ2-3; D might be TRBD1 (5 bases). The germline V gene encodes CDR1 MNHNS and CDR2 SASEGT. V was trimmed by 3 bases and J by 3 bases, leaving 13 bases between them. This CDR3 spans 15 amino acids.

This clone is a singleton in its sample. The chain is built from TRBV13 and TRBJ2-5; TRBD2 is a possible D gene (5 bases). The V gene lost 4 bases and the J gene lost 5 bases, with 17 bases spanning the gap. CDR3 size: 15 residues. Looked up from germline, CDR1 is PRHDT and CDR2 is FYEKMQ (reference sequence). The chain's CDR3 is CASSSRGPREETQYF. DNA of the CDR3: TGTGCCAGCAGCTCCCGCGGGCCCCGAGAGGAGACCCAGTACTTC.

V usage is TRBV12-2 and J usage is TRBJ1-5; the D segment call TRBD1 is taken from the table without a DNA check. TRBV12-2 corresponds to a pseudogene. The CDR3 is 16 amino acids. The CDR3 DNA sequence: TGTGCAAGTCGCCCACACCCGACAGGAACGGATCAGCCCCAGCATTTT. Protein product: CASRPHPTGTDQPQHF.